This TCR beta chain emerged from a study of T cells after yellow fever vaccination. Germline values: CDR1 SGHAT, CDR2 FQNNGV. The CDR3 is 14 amino acids. The ends lost 4 bases at V and 5 bases at J; junction bases unmatched: 5. One entry per CDR3 protein, called by TCRdb with MiXCR from the 5' RACE reads. The sample lists fewer than 350,000 distinct CDR3 sequences, more than 3% occurring once. This clonotype was found many times. The receptor's source is a man younger than 35 who received the YFV17D yellow fever vaccine. The J gene is TRBJ2-7, the V gene TRBV11-2; TRBD1 agrees at 10 bases. This specimen was PBMCs, taken on the day of the yellow fever booster vaccination. CDR3 in amino acids: CASSSTGGSNEQYF. The CDR3 DNA is TGTGCCAGCAGCTCGACAGGGGGCTCGAACGAGCAGTACTTC.